The present T cell receptor (beta chain) was sequenced within a study of T-cell reconstitution after alpha-beta-depleted transplantation in children. Regarding the study as a whole: Elevated TCRbeta diversity at day 60 was traced, in some patients, to surviving recipient T cells and thymic progenitors.

Preparation of the TCRbeta library used unique molecular identifiers. In TCRdb, the PCR reads were re-called with MiXCR into one record per CDR3 protein. Here the sample spans around 140,000 distinct CDR3 sequences, roughly 9% being singletons. The CDR3 sequence is 12 residues long. Germline loops: CDR1 SQVTM, CDR2 ANQGSEA. This clonotype has a count of ten or more. Its antigen is not known. Germline is not matched at one junction end, which may reflect a read error. The TCR originated in a female patient aged 2-9 years who had a stem cell transplant for congenital amegakaryocytic thrombocytopenia, so the T cells may come from the graft donor. This chain links TRBV29-1 with TRBJ2-7; 7 bases line up with TRBD1. This sample comprised PBMCs, mostly from graft donor cells, obtained 180 days after TCRalphabeta/CD19-depleted stem cell transplant. CDR3 coding DNA: TGCAGCGTTGTAGGGGGCTCCCACGAGCAGTACTTC. It yields the protein CSVVGGSHEQYF.